This T cell receptor (beta chain) came from a study of blood T cell repertoires in COVID-19. Generated by immunoSEQ multiplex PCR, the TCRdb table keeps only in-frame clones and is missing some. This table has about 77,000 clones, approximately 88% appearing once. Germline CDR1 SGHAT, CDR2 FQNNGV. CDR3 length: 15 amino acids. V gave up 5 bases and J gave up 9 bases; unmatched junction bases: 10. The chain links TRBV11-2 to TRBJ1-6; TRBD1 matches at 7 bases. Material for sequencing was peripheral blood. This clonotype was obtained from a woman aged 80 or older with acute or convalescent COVID-19. As DNA, the CDR3 is TGTGCCAGCAGCCCTAGGACAGGAGCGGGTTCACCCCTCCACTTT. As protein: CASSPRTGAGSPLHF.